Included here is one T cell receptor (beta chain) sequence, with context. It lacks a known antigen. Per-nucleotide qualities are absent, and no much larger clonotype sits a single base away. Genomic DNA was used for TRB sequencing, which was performed with the immunoSEQ assay at survey resolution or with the hsTCRB kit. The original pipeline was this. The immunoSEQ software handled initial read processing, and the LymphoSeq R package was used for repertoire analyses. Clonality was calculated as 1 minus normalized Shannon entropy, and the Gini coefficient was also calculated for each TRB dataset. To infer phenotypes in unsorted samples, TRB sequences from sorted subsets of the recipient or donor were mapped onto the unsorted samples of the same recipient. Held by TCRdb, this immuneACCESS table contains in-frame sequences only and omits some clones. Under half of the omission traces to an unresolved V gene where checked; the cause of the rest is unknown. V, J and clone size derive from that table, while D and trimming were established from the DNA sequence. The sample table holds a few thousand clones, of which over 50% were seen once. Around 20% of the sample belongs to the ten largest clones.

V gives up 9 bases and J gives up 0 bases, and the segment between their germline ends measures 11 bases. CDR1 and CDR2 are drawn from the germline V gene: SGDLS, YYNGEE. Including cysteine and phenylalanine, the CDR3 has 13 amino acids. The sequence is cut down to CDR3 DNA, 39 bases in frame from base 1. These data originate in a study of T cells after posttransplantation cyclophosphamide (dated by TCRdb to about 2016). Background on the whole study: Using TRB sequencing, the study followed how the T cell repertoire rebuilt after myeloablative bone marrow transplantation with posttransplantation cyclophosphamide given as GVHD prophylaxis. Because TRA and TRB clonality were tightly correlated in 9 samples, subsequent TCR analyses were focused on TRB only. In 3 patients, TRB sequencing was also performed on up to roughly 3 more blood samples taken 2 to 5.2 years after transplant, and in several patients, pretransplant blood was also TRB-sequenced. TRB sequencing was performed on blood from all 35 or so PTCy patients with 1-year posttransplant specimens. Public TRB sequences were compared against a database of over 3,000 sequences linked to responses to pathogens, tumor antigens, self-antigens and alloantigens. Antigen receptor sequencing was done on samples from 35 PTCy-treated patients and from over 15 related bone marrow donors of those patients. Beyond this particular receptor, the publication reports: Across roughly 49 patients, TRB clonality was highly associated with recipient CMV seropositivity and CMV reactivation, and PTCy diversity was similar to diversity in CNI/methotrexate controls. At 1-2 months, donor-recipient similarity was low but rose over the first year, and the later blood repertoires were often dominated by donor CD8+ memory clones. The TRB repertoires of T cells infiltrating skin or GI tract showed only limited overlap with the TRB repertoires of T cells in blood.

Peripheral blood samples were provided by related bone marrow donors on the day of marrow donation. Mononuclear cells from peripheral blood and bone marrow were separated by Ficoll-Hypaque density centrifugation and then cryopreserved. FACS on a FACSAria II was used to sort CD4+ and CD8+ T cells, including the naive and memory subsets. This sequence uses TRBV9 and TRBJ2-3, and possibly TRBD1, on 6 matching bases. The sequence was collected from a woman in her fifties or sixties in good health, CMV-negative, and a related stem cell transplant donor. Sequenced material: memory CD8+ T cells sorted from blood. CDR3 loop: CATGQSSTDTQYF. The bases read TGTGCCACAGGACAGTCTAGCACAGATACGCAGTATTTT. Reference TRBV9 and TRBJ2-3 proteins supply the regions before and after the CDR3; the full variable domain is: DSGVTQTPKHLITATGQRVTLRCSPRSGDLSVYWYQQSLDQGLQFLIQYYNGEERAKGNILERFSAQQFPDLHSELNLSSLELGDSALYFCATGQSSTDTQYFGPGTRLTVL.